One and the same sample provided the 24 T cell receptor beta chains below, sequenced in a study of T cells in tuberculosis. Libraries were prepared by immunoSEQ multiplex PCR; TCRdb keeps only in-frame clonotypes and omits some of them. The sample holds roughly 44,000 clones, over 90% seen once. Sequences were obtained from PBMCs. The receptors originated from a donor aged 5-35 years with latent tuberculosis or without tuberculosis infection.

The genes are TRBV2 and TRBJ2-2; D is possibly TRBD1 (6 bases). Trimming took 7 bases from V and 1 from J, leaving 10 bases between them. The CDR3 runs 14 residues. The V gene's germline CDR1 is SNHLY and CDR2 FYNNEI. CDR3 sequence: CASNRDMNTGELFF. CDR3 DNA: TGTGCCAGCAATCGGGACATGAACACCGGGGAGCTGTTTTTT.

The CDR3 here is CASTPAGREQETQYF. The DNA of the CDR3 is TGTGCCAGCACACCAGCTGGCAGGGAACAAGAGACCCAGTACTTC. V and J are TRBV25-1 and TRBJ2-5, with D tentatively TRBD1 (5 bases). The CDR3 is 15 residues long. Germline CDR1 and CDR2: MGHDK and SYGVNS. V dropped 7 bases and J dropped 2 bases, with 17 bases sitting between them.

This chain connects TRBV19 to TRBJ2-1; TRBD1 matches 10 bases. This CDR3 spans 16 amino acids. The ends lost 3 bases at V and 3 bases at J; junction bases unmatched: 5. Germline CDR1 and CDR2: LNHDA and SQIVND (reference sequence). In DNA, the CDR3 is TGTGCCAGTAGTATCCTCCGGGACAGGGGCTACAATGAGCAGTTCTTC. Translation: CASSILRDRGYNEQFF.

In its sample, this clone was seen once. J is TRBJ1-3 and V is TRBV2; maybe TRBD1 (6 bases). V lost 1 base, J lost 4 bases, and 11 bases lay in between. The CDR3 sequence is 15 residues long. The germline V gene encodes CDR1 SNHLY and CDR2 FYNNEI. CDR3 residues: CASSEDRQGGNTIYF. For the CDR3, the DNA is TGTGCCAGCAGTGAAGATAGGCAGGGGGGAAACACCATATATTTT.

CDR3 residues: CASDLAGQTYEQYF. The DNA for the CDR3 is TGTGCCAGCGATTTAGCGGGGCAGACCTACGAGCAGTACTTC. The chain joins TRBV6-5 to TRBJ2-7, with 8 positions matching TRBD2. The CDR3 is 14 residues long. The V segment lost 8 bases and the J segment 2 bases; nucleotides outside the gene matches: 8. Germline V gene lookup returns CDR1 MNHEY and CDR2 SVGAGI.

The chain uses TRBV30 and TRBJ1-2; D perhaps matches TRBD1 (5 bases). With 0 bases removed from V and 7 bases from J, the gap between germline ends came to 12 bases. Germline CDR1 GTSNPN, CDR2 SVGIG (reference sequence). The CDR3 is 13 amino acids. As DNA, the CDR3 is TGTGCCTGGAGTGTAGGAGGGGTGAGTGGCTACACCTTC. Encoded protein: CAWSVGGVSGYTF.

V usage is TRBV5-4 and J usage is TRBJ2-6; D might be TRBD2 (6 bases). CDR1 and CDR2 (germline): SGHNT, YYREEE (reference sequence). The V and J ends lost 0 bases and 0 bases respectively, with 16 bases between them. The CDR3 contains 19 residues. Written as DNA, the CDR3 is TGTGCCAGCAGCTTGGCCTCGGTGGGGGGTGGCTCTGGGGCCAACGTCCTGACTTTC. Its translation: CASSLASVGGGSGANVLTF.

The rearrangement links TRBV18 to TRBJ1-3, with 9 bases lining up with TRBD1. Germline V gives CDR1 KGHSH, CDR2 LQKENI. Trimming removed 2 bases from V and 0 bases from J; junction bases left unmatched: 5. The CDR3 has 17 amino acids. The CDR3 region is CASSPIGQGPSGNTIYF. CDR3 coding DNA: TGTGCCAGCTCACCAATTGGACAGGGGCCCTCTGGAAACACCATATATTTT.

The gene calls are TRBV5-6 and TRBJ2-3, with 9 bases fitting TRBD2. The germline gives CDR1 SGHDT, CDR2 YYEEEE. The CDR3 is 16 residues long. The trim removed 0 bases at V and 3 bases at J, leaving 5 bases unmatched. CDR3 residues: CASSLGGRAGTDTQYF. The DNA for the CDR3 is TGTGCCAGCAGCTTGGGCGGGAGGGCCGGGACAGATACGCAGTATTTT.

The rearrangement joins TRBV15 to TRBJ2-1; 10 bases match TRBD2. J lost 4 bases, V lost 4 bases, and 10 bases had no gene match. The CDR3 runs to 17 residues. Germline V gene sequence: CDR1 LNHNV, CDR2 YYDKDF (reference sequence). The CDR3 sequence: CATSNTLAGVAYNEQFF. The CDR3, as DNA: TGTGCCACCAGCAATACTCTAGCGGGGGTTGCTTACAATGAGCAGTTCTTC.

CDR3: CASSLGAGGSPIYEQYF. The DNA for the CDR3 is TGTGCCAGCAGCTTGGGGGCGGGGGGGTCCCCTATCTACGAGCAGTACTTC. The gene calls are TRBV5-4 and TRBJ2-7; 9 bases agree with TRBD2. V lost 0 bases and J lost 3; bases outside the gene matches: 10. CDR3 length equals 17 residues. CDR1 and CDR2 from the germline V gene are SGHNT and YYREEE (reference sequence).

The sample holds one count of this clone. The chain uses TRBV19 and TRBJ1-1, with 8 bases aligning to TRBD1. This CDR3 has 14 amino acids. Germline trimming cut 5 bases from V and 1 base from J; bases unmatched to any gene: 3. Germline CDR1 and CDR2: LNHDA and SQIVND (reference sequence). CDR3 bases: TGTGCCAGTAGTGTGGGACAGGCGAACACTGAAGCTTTCTTT. Protein: CASSVGQANTEAFF.

The chain employs TRBV5-1 and TRBJ2-1; a weak D match, TRBD1 (5 bases). Germline V lookup: CDR1 SGHRS, CDR2 YFSETQ. The CDR3 contains 15 residues. V was clipped by 0 bases and J by 3 bases, with 10 bases between them. The CDR3 protein is CASSLEGLGYNEQFF. The DNA for the CDR3 is TGCGCCAGCAGCTTGGAGGGGTTAGGCTACAATGAGCAGTTCTTC.

The rearrangement links TRBV30 to TRBJ1-1, with no clear D. V lost 4 bases and J lost 4, with 7 bases in between. The CDR3 runs to 11 residues. Germline assignment: CDR1 GTSNPN and CDR2 SVGIG (reference sequence). CDR3 loop: CAWTTSTEAFF. The CDR3 region has the DNA TGTGCCTGGACCACCAGCACTGAAGCTTTCTTT.

The chain links TRBV5-1 to TRBJ2-7, with D perhaps matching TRBD2 (6 bases). Trimming pared 0 bases from V and 4 bases from J, leaving 11 bases between. This CDR3 contains 14 residues. In germline, CDR1 is SGHRS, CDR2 YFSETQ. CDR3 nucleotide sequence: TGCGCCAGCAGCTTGGTGGGTAGCGGATACGAGCAGTACTTC. Translating it yields CASSLVGSGYEQYF.

This clone was detected only a few times. V is TRBV5-1 and J is TRBJ1-6; no reliable D call. The V and J ends lost 5 bases and 0 bases respectively, with 12 bases between them. CDR1 is SGHRS and CDR2 is YFSETQ in the germline V gene. The CDR3 covers 16 residues. CDR3 nucleotide sequence: TGCGCCAGCAGGGATCCGAGGAGCTCCTATAATTCACCCCTCCACTTT. Translating it yields CASRDPRSSYNSPLHF.

The rearrangement joins TRBV6-5 to TRBJ2-7; a possible D gene is TRBD2 (6 bases). The V and J ends lost 0 bases and 4 bases respectively, with 16 bases between them. Germline V gives CDR1 MNHEY, CDR2 SVGAGI. The CDR3 spans 16 residues. In nucleotides, the CDR3 is TGTGCCAGCAGTTACTCGAGTTCAACGGGACTTTACGAGCAGTACTTC. Its translation: CASSYSSSTGLYEQYF.

The rearrangement joins TRBV6-5 to TRBJ2-7; no definite D call. Germline V gene data show CDR1 as MNHEY and CDR2 as SVGAGI. CDR3 length: 13 amino acids. V was cut by 6 bases and J by 5 bases, with 14 bases left in between. The CDR3 bases are TGTGCCAGCAGCTCCGGGTTGTTGAACGAGCAGTACTTC. Protein product: CASSSGLLNEQYF.

The CDR3 DNA reads as TGCAGCGTTGGACAGGGTTTAGGGGAAAAACTGTTTTTT. Residues: CSVGQGLGEKLFF. V and J are TRBV29-1 and TRBJ1-4, with TRBD1 matching 7 bases. CDR1 is SQVTM, CDR2 ANQGSEA, per germline. V lost 4 bases, J lost 8 bases, and 7 bases stayed unmatched. This CDR3 spans 13 amino acids.

This chain links TRBV7-9 with TRBJ2-2; no clear D. Trimming took 1 base from V and 0 from J, leaving 9 bases between them. This CDR3 is 16 amino acids long. Looked up from germline, CDR1 is SEHNR and CDR2 is FQNEAQ (reference sequence). Here the CDR3 reads CASSLGTGANTGELFF. CDR3 coding DNA: TGTGCCAGCAGCTTAGGTACCGGAGCGAACACCGGGGAGCTGTTTTTT.

This clone has only a few counts. The CDR3 spells CASSTRWTSGYTDTQYF. CDR3 sequence (DNA): TGTGCCAGCAGTACCCGATGGACTAGCGGATACACAGATACGCAGTATTTT. The chain combines TRBV27 with TRBJ2-3, with TRBD2 identical over 10 bases. The CDR3 runs 17 residues. The V gene's germline CDR1 is MNHEY and CDR2 SMNVEV (reference sequence). The trim removed 5 bases at V and 2 bases at J, leaving 10 bases unmatched.

Concerning this clone: The DNA is omitted, as the CDR3 cannot be located on it reliably, and the CDR3 follows TCRdb's listing. The chain uses TRBV12-1 and TRBJ1-6; the D segment call TRBD1 is taken from the table without a DNA check. TRBV12-1 has pseudogene status. 19 amino acids form the CDR3, both terminal residues included. CDR3 loop: CASSWGPGSEAPYNSPLHF.

J is TRBJ1-1 and V is TRBV27, with D perhaps matching TRBD1 (6 bases). V lost 0 bases to trimming and J lost 2 bases, with 10 bases between them. Germline assignment: CDR1 MNHEY and CDR2 SMNVEV (reference sequence). The CDR3 runs to 15 residues. The CDR3 loop reads CASSLSRDINTEAFF. As DNA, the CDR3 is TGTGCCAGCAGTTTATCCCGGGACATTAACACTGAAGCTTTCTTT.

This chain connects TRBV2 to TRBJ2-3; 8 bases match TRBD2. V lost 8 bases and J lost 5; bases outside the gene matches: 12. CDR1 and CDR2 (germline): SNHLY, FYNNEI. The CDR3 has 15 amino acids. CDR3 nucleotide sequence: TGTGCCAGCGCGCCCTGGGAGCGGGGGCAAGATACGCAGTATTTT. Encoded protein: CASAPWERGQDTQYF.